This T cell receptor (beta chain) was documented in a study of blood T cell repertoires in COVID-19. TCRdb keeps only in-frame clones here, not all; method: immunoSEQ multiplex PCR. The sample lists about 160,000 clones, roughly 87% occurring once. Losses at the gene ends were 4 bases for V and 8 bases for J; bases not matched to a gene: 1. The CDR3 loop spans 11 amino acids. Per germline, CDR1 LGHDT and CDR2 YNNKEL (reference sequence). Input material: PBMCs or T cells enriched from blood (not recorded which). V gene TRBV3-1 (or the pseudogene TRBV3-2) combines with J gene TRBJ1-1; 7 bases map to TRBD1. This clonotype was sampled from a woman aged 45-65 years who had recovered from COVID-19. This chain's CDR3 is CASSPGQEAFF. The CDR3 region has the DNA TGTGCCAGCAGCCCGGGACAGGAAGCTTTCTTT.